A single sample is the source of the 24 T cell receptor beta chains below, sequenced in a study of cytomegalovirus exposure and HLA in healthy donors. 60 Vbeta and 13 Jbeta primers were used in PCR. Sequencing was performed with immunoSEQ multiplex PCR; in TCRdb, only in-frame clones are kept and a portion is missing. The sample lists approximately 82,000 clones, 10% seen once, with approximately 23% in the top ten. Sequenced material: PBMCs. These TCRs come from a man aged 60-69 years in good health and CMV-seropositive.

There are a few counts of this clone. This rearrangement joins TRBV27 to TRBJ1-1, with a weak D call TRBD1 (6 bases). V was pared by 5 bases and J by 14 bases, with 15 bases between. CDR1 is MNHEY, CDR2 SMNVEV, per germline (reference sequence). This CDR3 spans 11 amino acids. DNA for the CDR3: TGTGCCAGCAGTCCCGGAACAGGGTGGTTCTTT. Translation gives CASSPGTGWFF.

The chain carries TRBV2 and TRBJ2-7, with 8 positions matching TRBD1. CDR3 length: 15 amino acids. Losses at the gene ends were 6 bases for V and 0 bases for J; bases not matched to a gene: 7. Germline assignment: CDR1 SNHLY and CDR2 FYNNEI. CDR3 sequence reads: CASRPDRASSYEQYF. The CDR3 nucleotides are TGTGCCAGCAGACCGGACAGGGCGAGCTCCTACGAGCAGTACTTC.

The rearrangement links TRBV10-2 to TRBJ2-3; a possible D gene is TRBD2 (6 bases). Germline CDR1 is WSHSY and CDR2 is SAAADI. The CDR3 is 18 residues long. Trimming shortened V by 6 bases and J by 0 bases, and 22 bases separated the two germline ends. The CDR3 coding sequence is TGCGCCAGCAGCTCAGGCCTTTCTAGCGCGACTAGCACAGATACGCAGTATTTT. As protein: CASSSGLSSATSTDTQYF.

The chain couples TRBV7-9 to TRBJ2-7; TRBD2 matches at 7 bases. V lost 4 bases and J lost 0; bases outside the gene matches: 9. The V gene's germline CDR1 is SEHNR and CDR2 FQNEAQ (reference sequence). CDR3 length equals 16 residues. CDR3 loop: CASSSLAGVPSYEQYF. For the CDR3, the DNA is TGTGCCAGCAGCTCATTAGCGGGTGTTCCCTCCTACGAGCAGTACTTC.

The DNA of the CDR3 is TGCGCCAGCAGCTTGGGGCAGGGGGACGAGCAGTACTTC. Amino acids: CASSLGQGDEQYF. The chain couples TRBV5-1 to TRBJ2-7; 7 nucleotides match TRBD1. After removal of 0 bases from V and 5 bases from J, the junction contained 2 bases not matched to a gene. This CDR3 has 13 amino acids. Germline V CDR1 and CDR2: SGHRS, YFSETQ.

In this sample, this clone turned up once. The chain is built from TRBV27 and TRBJ1-1; 7 positions agree with TRBD1. Germline assignment: CDR1 MNHEY and CDR2 SMNVEV (reference sequence). The length of the CDR3 is 13 residues. The J segment lost 8 bases and the V segment lost 3 bases, leaving 6 bases of the junction unmatched. The CDR3 region has the DNA TGTGCCAGCAGTTTTCGGGACAGCTCAGAAGCTTTCTTT. This gives the protein CASSFRDSSEAFF.

This clone has only a few counts. The genes are TRBV10-3 and TRBJ2-1; TRBD1 aligns across 9 bases. V dropped 7 bases and J dropped 10; count of bases not matched to a gene: 11. Germline-derived CDR1 and CDR2 are ENHRY and SYGVKD. CDR3 length: 14 amino acids. DNA of the CDR3: TGTGCCATCACTCCGGGACAGGGTTTTTACGAGCAGTTCTTC. This sequence encodes CAITPGQGFYEQFF.

The chain couples TRBV6-5 to TRBJ2-3; no reliable D call. V was clipped by 5 bases and J by 0 bases, with 12 bases between them. The CDR3 loop spans 15 amino acids. Germline CDR1 and CDR2: MNHEY and SVGAGI. The CDR3 bases are TGTGCCAGCAGTCCCGACTCCCTAAGCACAGATACGCAGTATTTT. This gives the protein CASSPDSLSTDTQYF.

V is TRBV25-1 and J is TRBJ1-1; possible D gene TRBD1, 6 bases. Germline V CDR1 and CDR2: MGHDK, SYGVNS. The CDR3 has 13 amino acids. V lost 8 bases and J 3 bases, leaving 13 bases between the germline ends. This CDR3 is CASSEGVYTEAFF. The CDR3 DNA sequence: TGTGCCAGCTCCGAGGGGGTCTACACTGAAGCTTTCTTT. The full variable domain, rest sourced from reference TRBV25-1 and TRBJ1-1, is EADIYQTPRYLVIGTGKKITLECSQTMGHDKMYWYQQDPGMELHLIHYSYGVNSTEKGDLSSESTVSRIRTEHFPLTLESARPSHTSQYLCASSEGVYTEAFFGQGTRLTVV.

V gene TRBV29-1 combines with J gene TRBJ2-6; D may be TRBD1 (6 bases). Trimming removed 6 bases from V and 0 bases from J, with 12 bases in between. The CDR3 consists of 15 residues. Germline CDR1 is SQVTM and CDR2 is ANQGSEA. The CDR3 protein is CSVVLQGSGANVLTF. CDR3 in DNA: TGCAGCGTCGTTTTACAGGGCTCTGGGGCCAACGTCCTGACTTTC.

The chain has TRBV7-2 and TRBJ1-5; D is undetermined. Trimming took off 0 bases at V and 6 bases at J, with 6 bases between the two ends. Germline CDR1 is SGHTA and CDR2 is FQGNSA. The CDR3 has 13 amino acids. DNA for the CDR3: TGTGCCAGCAGCTTAGCGATCGGTCAGCCCCAGCATTTT. This encodes CASSLAIGQPQHF.

J is TRBJ2-2 and V is TRBV6-6; TRBD1 aligns across 7 bases. V shed 5 bases and J 2 bases; nucleotides not matched to a gene: 5. Germline V gene lookup returns CDR1 MNHNY and CDR2 SVGAGI (reference sequence). This CDR3 spans 15 amino acids. The CDR3 nucleotides are TGTGCCAGCAGTAACAGGGGCCGAAACACCGGGGAGCTGTTTTTT. It yields the protein CASSNRGRNTGELFF.

This clone was counted between two and nine times. The chain links TRBV28 to TRBJ1-2, with D possibly being TRBD1 (6 bases). Germline V CDR1 and CDR2: MDHEN, SYDVKM. This CDR3 is 12 amino acids long. The ends were cut back, 7 bases at V and 6 bases at J, with 12 bases in the middle. This CDR3 is CASTPRTDGYTF. CDR3 bases: TGTGCCAGCACCCCCCGGACAGATGGCTACACCTTC.

The chain recombines TRBV5-4 with TRBJ2-7; D is perhaps TRBD1 (6 bases). Looked up from germline, CDR1 is SGHNT and CDR2 is YYREEE (reference sequence). Trimming cost V 3 bases and J 4 bases, with 8 bases left between them. The CDR3 is 12 amino acids. This CDR3 reads CASSSGVYEQYF. The CDR3 nucleotides read TGTGCCAGCAGCTCAGGGGTTTACGAGCAGTACTTC.

This clone has only a few counts. The rearrangement uses TRBV18 and TRBJ2-5, with a tentative D call TRBD1 (5 bases). In germline, CDR1 is KGHSH, CDR2 LQKENI. This CDR3 region has 13 residues. With 3 bases removed from V and 4 bases from J, the gap between germline ends came to 9 bases. This CDR3 reads CASSPQGIETQYF. The CDR3 DNA reads as TGTGCCAGCTCACCTCAGGGAATAGAGACCCAGTACTTC. Filled out from reference TRBV18 and TRBJ2-5, the complete variable domain reads NAGVMQNPRHLVRRRGQEARLRCSPMKGHSHVYWYRQLPEEGLKFMVYLQKENIIDESGMPKERFSAEFPKEGPSILRIQQVVRGDSAAYFCASSPQGIETQYFGPGTRLLVL.

The rearrangement joins TRBV27 to TRBJ1-4; 7 positions match TRBD1. Losses at the gene ends were 3 bases for V and 5 bases for J; bases not matched to a gene: 3. The CDR3 extends over 14 amino acids. CDR1 and CDR2 (germline): MNHEY, SMNVEV (reference sequence). The CDR3 here is CASSLGQTNEKLFF. As DNA, the CDR3 is TGTGCCAGCAGTTTGGGACAGACAAATGAAAAACTGTTTTTT.

This clone was counted a few times. The V call is TRBV6-1, the J call TRBJ2-7, with a weak D call TRBD2 (5 bases). Germline loops: CDR1 MNHNS, CDR2 SASEGT. CDR3 length: 15 amino acids. The V end lost 4 bases, the J end lost 2 bases, and 15 bases lay between the germline ends. CDR3 region: CASSVTADRAYEQYF. The DNA of the CDR3 is TGTGCCAGCAGTGTAACAGCGGACCGGGCCTACGAGCAGTACTTC.

This clone occurred a few times. The chain links TRBV2 to TRBJ2-7; TRBD2 agrees at 8 bases. The germline CDR1 and CDR2 sequences are SNHLY and FYNNEI. The V gene end was trimmed by 1 base and the J gene end by 10 bases; junction bases not matched to a gene: 9. CDR3 size: 14 residues. As DNA, the CDR3 is TGTGCCAGCAGTGAAGGGACTAGCTCCCTACTTCAGTACTTC. Protein: CASSEGTSSLLQYF.

This clone was picked up a small number of times. The chain links TRBV29-1 to TRBJ2-1; 7 bases are shared with TRBD2. V dropped 8 bases and J dropped 5; count of bases not matched to a gene: 9. This CDR3 is built from 13 residues. Germline lookup yields CDR1 SQVTM and CDR2 ANQGSEA. The CDR3 sequence: CSSGTAGDNEQFF. CDR3 nucleotides: TGCAGCTCGGGCACCGCGGGGGACAATGAGCAGTTCTTC.

This rearrangement joins TRBV4-1 to TRBJ1-1, with TRBD1 as a possible D gene (5 bases). Germline V gives CDR1 MGHRA, CDR2 YSYEKL. The CDR3 length is 20 residues. Trimming removed 0 bases at V and 3 bases at J, with 26 bases between. The CDR3 nucleotides read TGCGCCAGCAGCCAAGATCGGGGGGGGAGCCTCCTAAATGGGGACACTGAAGCTTTCTTT. Residues: CASSQDRGGSLLNGDTEAFF.

This clone was observed a few times. This chain connects TRBV10-3 to TRBJ1-2, with D tentatively TRBD1 (5 bases). Per the germline V gene, CDR1 is ENHRY and CDR2 is SYGVKD. Trimming removed 8 bases at V and 2 bases at J, with 12 bases between. The CDR3 covers 13 residues. The CDR3 nucleotides are TGTGCCATCGGAGACAGCCGAAACTATGGCTACACCTTC. Its protein is CAIGDSRNYGYTF.

The chain has TRBV9 and TRBJ1-2; TRBD1 matches at 7 bases. Germline V lookup: CDR1 SGDLS, CDR2 YYNGEE. This CDR3 comprises 13 residues. The junction had 3 bases not matched to a gene; V was cut back by 0 bases and J by 7 bases. CDR3 sequence reads: CASSVGQGGGYTF. The CDR3, as DNA: TGTGCCAGCAGCGTAGGACAGGGTGGTGGCTACACCTTC.

The chain has TRBV27 and TRBJ1-2; D is perhaps TRBD1 (5 bases). The CDR3 spans 13 residues. V lost 3 bases and J lost 8, with 13 bases in between. Looked up from germline, CDR1 is MNHEY and CDR2 is SMNVEV (reference sequence). The CDR3 loop is CASSLEGPKGYTF. The CDR3 DNA reads as TGTGCCAGCAGTTTGGAGGGGCCTAAAGGCTACACCTTC.

The table lists this clone with a few counts. The V call is TRBV6-1, the J call TRBJ2-7; the match to TRBD1 covers 9 bases. This CDR3 is built from 14 residues. Per the germline V gene, CDR1 is MNHNS and CDR2 is SASEGT. V trimming: 11 bases; J trimming: 4 bases; junction bases outside the gene matches: 12. CDR3 DNA: TGTGCCTCCCGCTCCGGGACAGGGAAATACGAGCAGTACTTC. This translates into CASRSGTGKYEQYF.